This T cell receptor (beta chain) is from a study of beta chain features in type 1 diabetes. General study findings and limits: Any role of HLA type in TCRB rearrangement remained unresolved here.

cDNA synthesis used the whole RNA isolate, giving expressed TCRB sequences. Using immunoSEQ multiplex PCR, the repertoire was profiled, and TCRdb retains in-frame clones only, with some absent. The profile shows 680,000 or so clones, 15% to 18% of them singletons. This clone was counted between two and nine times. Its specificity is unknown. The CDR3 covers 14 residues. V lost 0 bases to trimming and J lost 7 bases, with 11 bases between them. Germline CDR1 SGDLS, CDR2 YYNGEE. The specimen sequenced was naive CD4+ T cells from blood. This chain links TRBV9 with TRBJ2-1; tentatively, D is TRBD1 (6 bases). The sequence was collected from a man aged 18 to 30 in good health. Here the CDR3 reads CASSVEAGANEQFF. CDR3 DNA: TGTGCCAGCAGCGTAGAGGCAGGGGCAAATGAGCAGTTCTTC.